This entry describes one T cell receptor beta chain. No antigen is known for it. Within one base of it there is no much larger clone, and no base qualities were kept. The data stem from a study of Graves' ophthalmopathy and Graves' hyperthyroidism listed by TCRdb under 2018. Concerning the study at large: Stable hyperthyroidism was defined as no progression to ophthalmopathy within 18 months of follow-up. An independent validation cohort comprised fewer than 20 hyperthyroidism patients and some 16 patients who later progressed from hyperthyroidism to ophthalmopathy. In roughly 6 hyperthyroidism patients, the T-cell repertoire of thyroid tissue was compared with the T-cell repertoire of blood. In total, 135 blood samples were TCR-sequenced: roughly 45 ophthalmopathy, under 80 hyperthyroidism and roughly 17 hyperthyroidism-to-ophthalmopathy patients. To explore V-J signatures distinguishing ophthalmopathy from hyperthyroidism, a discovery set of 100 patients (43 ophthalmopathy, roughly 56 stable hyperthyroidism) was enrolled. TCR beta repertoire signatures were used to distinguish Graves' ophthalmopathy from Graves' hyperthyroidism and to predict progression to ophthalmopathy. Following sampling, methimazole starting at 30 mg daily was administered to hyperthyroidism patients, and high-dose intravenous methylprednisolone was administered to ophthalmopathy patients.

For repertoire sequencing, TCR beta CDR3 regions were amplified from RNA transcripts. The first round of RT-PCR was done with HTBI primers and the Qiagen OneStep RT-PCR kit, and was followed by a second round of multiplex PCR, then size selection and purification. The libraries underwent paired-end sequencing with 100 bp reads on an Illumina HiSeq2000. The authors processed their data as follows. SOAPnuke was used to process the reads, removing any read that contained adapters or uncalled bases, had a mean Phred below 15, or lacked an exact match to the constant primer or identifier. COPE v1.2.5 was used to merge high-quality paired reads. Unique nucleotide sequences were defined as clonotypes and aligned to IMGT TRB V, D and J references using MiTCR v1.1. Analysis was restricted to V-J combinations with a frequency above 0.0001, which covered 98% to 99.2% of repertoires. A TCR clonal expansion and chaos score per V-J combination was defined as the ratio of F50 clonal expansion to chaos observed in the TCRdist matrix. Welch's t-statistics and random forest were used to narrow the features down to 10 to 15 V-J combinations, which were then fed into a naive Bayes classifier. Thyroid-blood repertoire similarity was quantified with the Morisita-Horn index. TCRdb reran the public reads through fastp at Q25 and MiXCR, keeping productive beta chains. Here each entry gathers all rows of one CDR3 protein and keeps the most common genes and DNA. The V and J calls were determined by TCRdb, not by the authors. For this sample there are about 590,000 distinct CDR3 sequences; less than 45% appear just once. The ten largest clonotypes hold 3.5% to 4.5% of the sample.

Paper-wide results and their limitations: No statistical method was used to predetermine the sample size, and group allocation was not hidden from the investigators. In validation, the model predicted ophthalmopathy progression with 55% to 71% sensitivity and less than 80% specificity; some twelve predicted patients were CT-confirmed with GO in a median of approximately 6.5 months. In cross-validation, the 13-signature model distinguished ophthalmopathy from stable hyperthyroidism with around 90% sensitivity and 81% to 82% specificity, while in the test set the corresponding values were about 80% and 75%. Most expanded thyroid clonotypes with a frequency above 0.001 also appeared in blood, which suggests that blood repertoires may reflect the immune response in the thyroid.

Hyperthyroidism patients were newly diagnosed, were aged 18 to 65 years, and had a disease duration under 2 months. Anyone with other autoimmune diseases, uncontrolled infections, pregnancy or lactation was excluded from the study. Diagnosis was based on clinical symptoms, serum thyroxine, TRAb, thyroid ultrasound and orbital computed tomography. Trizol reagent was used to extract the total RNA, and its quality was then checked on an Agilent 2100 Bioanalyzer. The CDR3 goes from the cysteine to the phenylalanine over 19 residues. The retained sequence is limited to the CDR3, 57 bases, with the frame set at the first base. CDR1 SGHTS and CDR2 YDEGEE are derived from the germline V gene. Trimming accounts for 4 bases at V and 0 bases at J, while the number of junction bases matched to no gene is 8.

What was sequenced was peripheral blood or thyroid tissue (not recorded which). This TCR derives from an adult man with Graves' hyperthyroidism. The sequence is built from TRBV5-8 and TRBJ1-6; 12 central nucleotides agree with TRBD1. The CDR3 protein sequence reads: CASSGDRGLSSSYNSPLHF. The DNA sequence is given as TGTGCCAGCAGCGGGGACAGGGGGCTCTCGAGCTCCTATAATTCACCCCTCCACTTT.